These 26 T cell receptor beta chains came from one sample sequenced in a study of response to subunit inactivated influenza vaccine. MiXCR was run by TCRdb on the RT-PCR reads, yielding one entry per CDR3 protein. The sample has over 750,000 distinct CDR3 sequences, 21% seen once; the top ten hold 10%. The source material was PBMCs from blood, sampled around 5 days after vaccination. These receptors all stem from a man aged 50 to 59 who received an inactivated influenza vaccine.

The chain joins TRBV6-1 to TRBJ2-5; D is perhaps TRBD1 (5 bases). The germline V and J ends were trimmed by 2 bases and 2 bases, with 12 bases remaining between them. The CDR3 spans 15 residues. The germline gives CDR1 MNHNS, CDR2 SASEGT. The CDR3 here is CASSERGFGQETQYF. The CDR3 bases are TGTGCCAGCAGTGAAAGGGGCTTCGGGCAAGAGACCCAGTACTTC.

The chain joins TRBV11-2 to TRBJ2-7; possibly TRBD2 for D (5 bases). Per germline, CDR1 SGHAT and CDR2 FQNNGV. V lost 8 bases to trimming and J lost 6 bases, with 5 bases between them. This CDR3 is 9 amino acids long. The CDR3 coding sequence is TGTGCCAGCGGGAGCGAGCAGTACTTC. Translating it yields CASGSEQYF.

The CDR3 loop is CASRAAVGRDTQYF. DNA of the CDR3: TGTGCCAGCAGGGCCGCAGTTGGGAGGGATACGCAGTATTTT. The J gene is TRBJ2-3, the V gene TRBV7-2; possible D gene TRBD2, 6 bases. V dropped 6 bases and J dropped 6 bases, with 16 bases sitting between them. Germline lookup yields CDR1 SGHTA and CDR2 FQGNSA. The CDR3 consists of 14 residues.

This clonotype was recorded a few times. The chain couples TRBV20-1 to TRBJ2-3; 8 bases fit TRBD2. The V and J ends lost 0 bases and 5 bases, in that order; junction bases with no gene match: 7. This CDR3 comprises 15 residues. Germline assignment: CDR1 DFQATT and CDR2 SNEGSKA (reference sequence). The CDR3, as DNA: TGCAGTGCTAGAGATACGGGGGGGCCTGGAGATACGCAGTATTTT. Translating it yields CSARDTGGPGDTQYF.

V gene TRBV9 combines with J gene TRBJ2-3; either TRBD1 or TRBD2 may fit D (5 bases each). The V end was cut by 0 bases, the J end by 1 base, with 12 bases between. Germline assignment: CDR1 SGDLS and CDR2 YYNGEE. The CDR3 is made up of 16 amino acids. CDR3 bases: TGTGCCAGCAGCGTAGACGGTGGGACCGGCACAGATACGCAGTATTTT. Translating gives CASSVDGGTGTDTQYF.

The V gene is TRBV11-2, the J gene TRBJ2-2; 8 bases line up with TRBD2. The V gene's germline CDR1 is SGHAT and CDR2 FQNNGV. The CDR3 extends over 16 amino acids. V dropped 6 bases and J dropped 6; count of bases not matched to a gene: 12. CDR3 DNA sequence: TGTGCCAGCAGACACCGTGGACTAGCACTTTCCGGGGAGCTGTTTTTT. Translated, it gives CASRHRGLALSGELFF.

Only a few counts were recorded for this clonotype. The V and J genes are TRBV3-1 and TRBJ2-2, with a tentative D call TRBD2 (6 bases). Trimming shortened V by 1 base and J by 6 bases, and 18 bases separated the two germline ends. This CDR3 comprises 17 residues. Germline V CDR1 and CDR2: LGHDT, YNNKEL (reference sequence). CDR3 region: CASSQGTIKISSGELFF. Written as DNA, the CDR3 is TGTGCCAGCAGCCAAGGGACTATCAAGATCTCGTCCGGGGAGCTGTTTTTT.

This rearrangement joins TRBV30 to TRBJ2-1; D is ambiguous. The CDR3 is 14 amino acids. V gave up 3 bases and J gave up 4 bases, with 13 bases separating them. Germline CDR1 is GTSNPN and CDR2 is SVGIG (reference sequence). CDR3 bases: TGTGCCTGGAGCACTTCAAATACTTACAATGAGCAGTTCTTC. Translated: CAWSTSNTYNEQFF.

The chain couples TRBV29-1 to TRBJ2-1; 9 nucleotides match TRBD2. The CDR3 totals 12 residues. Losses at the gene ends were 6 bases for V and 7 bases for J; bases not matched to a gene: 4. Germline lookup yields CDR1 SQVTM and CDR2 ANQGSEA. DNA of the CDR3: TGCAGCGTCAGTCTAGCGGGGAATGAGCAGTTCTTC. This sequence encodes CSVSLAGNEQFF.

This clonotype has just a few counts. V is TRBV11-2 and J is TRBJ2-7; D may be TRBD1 (6 bases). CDR1 and CDR2 (germline): SGHAT, FQNNGV. The CDR3 sequence is 18 residues long. Trimming left V 5 bases short and J 3 bases short, with 26 bases between. The CDR3 sequence: CASSPRNKRLGQIYEQYF. The CDR3 DNA sequence: TGTGCCAGCAGCCCTCGAAATAAGAGATTGGGACAAATCTACGAGCAGTACTTC.

The table lists this clonotype with a few counts. The chain is built from TRBV10-3 and TRBJ1-2, with 7 nucleotides matching TRBD1. Trimming at V came to 3 bases and at J to 4 bases, leaving 11 bases not matched to a gene. The V gene's germline CDR1 is ENHRY and CDR2 SYGVKD. The CDR3 contains 16 residues. CDR3 DNA: TGTGCCATCAGTGAATCCAGGGGGGTTTCCGGCTATGGCTACACCTTC. Its protein product is CAISESRGVSGYGYTF.

This clonotype was seen ten or more times. The chain uses TRBV5-1 and TRBJ2-5; 7 bases line up with TRBD1. The CDR3 loop spans 14 amino acids. Trimming cost V 4 bases and J 5 bases; bases outside gene matches: 8. Per the germline V gene, CDR1 is SGHRS and CDR2 is YFSETQ. Written as DNA, the CDR3 is TGCGCCAGCAGCCCCAGACAGGGAGTGGAGACCCAGTACTTC. Translated: CASSPRQGVETQYF.

The rearrangement joins TRBV20-1 to TRBJ2-1; D assignment may be TRBD1 or TRBD2 (5 bases each). V lost 6 bases and J lost 6, with 18 bases in between. The CDR3 contains 14 residues. CDR1 is DFQATT and CDR2 is SNEGSKA in the germline V gene (reference sequence). CDR3 region: CSAPGGGRGNEQFF. The CDR3 DNA reads TGCAGTGCCCCAGGTGGGGGTAGGGGCAATGAGCAGTTCTTC.

This sequence joins TRBV5-1 and TRBJ2-2, with 10 nucleotides matching TRBD1. V lost 3 bases and J lost 6; bases outside the gene matches: 5. Germline V gene lookup returns CDR1 SGHRS and CDR2 YFSETQ. The CDR3 is 15 residues long. CDR3 nucleotide sequence: TGCGCCAGCAGCTACCCCGGGACAGGGGCCGGGGAGCTGTTTTTT. Its translation is CASSYPGTGAGELFF.

This clonotype has more than one count but fewer than ten. This chain uses TRBV10-3 with TRBJ2-7; the match to TRBD1 covers 7 bases. Trimming at V came to 3 bases and at J to 2 bases, leaving 4 bases not matched to a gene. Germline V gives CDR1 ENHRY, CDR2 SYGVKD. The CDR3 contains 14 residues. The CDR3 loop reads CAISDWDSTYEQYF. The DNA for the CDR3 is TGTGCCATCAGTGACTGGGACAGCACCTACGAGCAGTACTTC.

The chain joins TRBV12-3 or TRBV12-4 to TRBJ2-3; TRBD2 aligns across 11 bases. CDR3 length equals 16 residues. V was clipped by 6 bases and J by 6 bases; unmatched bases: 11. CDR3 amino acids: CASSVPGLAVRDTQYF. CDR3 in DNA: TGTGCCAGCAGCGTCCCGGGACTAGCGGTTCGGGATACGCAGTATTTT.

V is TRBV7-6 and J is TRBJ2-5; D possibly corresponds to TRBD1 (5 bases). Trimming removed 1 base from V and 2 bases from J, with 14 bases in between. Germline lookup yields CDR1 SGHVS and CDR2 FNYEAQ. The CDR3 contains 16 residues. CDR3 protein: CASSLVRGHIQETQYF. CDR3 nucleotides: TGTGCCAGCAGCTTAGTCAGAGGACATATACAAGAGACCCAGTACTTC.

The V and J genes are TRBV12-3 or TRBV12-4 and TRBJ2-7, with TRBD1 identical over 8 bases. V gave up 8 bases and J gave up 2 bases; unmatched junction bases: 11. The CDR3 length is 15 residues. The CDR3 loop reads CASEPGTGFTYEQYF. Here the CDR3 DNA reads TGTGCCAGCGAGCCCGGGACAGGTTTTACCTACGAGCAGTACTTC.

This clonotype was recorded a few times. The rearrangement links TRBV20-1 to TRBJ1-4; D possibly corresponds to TRBD1 (6 bases). V shed 1 base and J shed 3 bases, with 9 bases lying between them. This CDR3 has 14 amino acids. CDR1 DFQATT and CDR2 SNEGSKA come from the germline V gene (reference sequence). DNA of the CDR3: TGCAGTGCTAGAGCAGGGGTGCCTAATGAAAAACTGTTTTTT. It translates to CSARAGVPNEKLFF.

This clonotype was counted a few times. The gene calls are TRBV27 and TRBJ2-4, with a tentative D call TRBD2 (6 bases). In germline, CDR1 is MNHEY, CDR2 SMNVEV (reference sequence). V was trimmed by 3 bases and J by 5 bases, leaving 11 bases between them. CDR3 length: 14 amino acids. The CDR3 nucleotides are TGTGCCAGCAGTTTTTGGCCGGGGGAAAACATTCAGTACTTC. Amino acids: CASSFWPGENIQYF.

There are a few counts of this clonotype. The rearrangement joins TRBV12-3 or TRBV12-4 to TRBJ1-1, with 7 bases matching TRBD1. This CDR3 is built from 16 residues. The J segment lost 4 bases and the V segment lost 5 bases, leaving 13 bases of the junction unmatched. CDR3 sequence reads: CASSPTDRISGTEAFF. CDR3 in DNA: TGTGCCAGCAGTCCGACGGACAGGATTTCTGGCACTGAAGCTTTCTTT.

This clonotype was seen a handful of times. This chain links TRBV25-1 with TRBJ2-1, with 8 bases fitting TRBD1. With 6 bases clipped from V and 4 bases from J, the junction kept 8 bases outside the gene matches. This CDR3 is built from 15 residues. CDR1 and CDR2 from the germline V gene are MGHDK and SYGVNS. The CDR3 sequence: CASRGGQGAYNEQFF. The CDR3 coding sequence is TGTGCCAGCAGGGGAGGACAGGGTGCTTACAATGAGCAGTTCTTC.

This clonotype was picked up many times. This chain links TRBV7-2 with TRBJ2-1; the match to TRBD2 covers 7 bases. V shed 7 bases and J 0 bases; nucleotides not matched to a gene: 9. This CDR3 comprises 16 residues. Germline lookup yields CDR1 SGHTA and CDR2 FQGNSA. The CDR3: CASTQIGEGSYNEQFF. The CDR3 nucleotides are TGTGCCAGCACCCAAATCGGGGAGGGCTCCTACAATGAGCAGTTCTTC.

This rearrangement joins TRBV12-3 or TRBV12-4 to TRBJ2-1; TRBD1 matches 8 bases. V shed 11 bases and J 5 bases; nucleotides not matched to a gene: 8. The CDR3 spans 13 residues. The CDR3 region is CACRDRNNNEQFF. The CDR3, as DNA: TGTGCCTGCCGGGACAGGAATAACAATGAGCAGTTCTTC.

There are many counts of this clonotype. The genes are TRBV5-1 and TRBJ1-4; no clear D gene. This CDR3 is built from 14 residues. V lost 1 base, J lost 5 bases, and 9 bases lay in between. CDR1 and CDR2 (germline): SGHRS, YFSETQ. CDR3 region: CASSLLLGNEKLFF. Here the CDR3 DNA reads TGCGCCAGCAGCTTGCTCCTAGGCAATGAAAAACTGTTTTTT.

J is TRBJ1-3 and V is TRBV5-1; D remains unclear. The CDR3 length is 15 residues. CDR1 and CDR2 from the germline V gene are SGHRS and YFSETQ. Trimming pared 0 bases from V and 0 bases from J, leaving 7 bases between. The CDR3 region has the DNA TGCGCCAGCAGCTTGGGTCCGGTCTCTGGAAACACCATATATTTT. Translation: CASSLGPVSGNTIYF.